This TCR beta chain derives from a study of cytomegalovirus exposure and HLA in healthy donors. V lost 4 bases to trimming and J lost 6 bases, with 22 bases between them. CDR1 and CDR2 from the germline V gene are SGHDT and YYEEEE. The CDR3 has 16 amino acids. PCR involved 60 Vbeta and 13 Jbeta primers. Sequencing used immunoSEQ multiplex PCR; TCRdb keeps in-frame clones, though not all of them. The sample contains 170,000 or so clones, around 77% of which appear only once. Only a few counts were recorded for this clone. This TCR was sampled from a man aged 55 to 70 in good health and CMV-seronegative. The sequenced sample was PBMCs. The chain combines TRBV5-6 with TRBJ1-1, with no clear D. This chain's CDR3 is CASSPRRRPRAAEAFF. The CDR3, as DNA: TGTGCCAGCAGCCCTCGGAGGAGGCCCCGTGCTGCTGAAGCTTTCTTT. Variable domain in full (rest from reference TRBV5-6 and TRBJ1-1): DAGVTQSPTHLIKTRGQQVTLRCSPKSGHDTVSWYQQALGQGPQFIFQYYEEEERQRGNFPDRFSGHQFPNYSSELNVNALLLGDSALYLCASSPRRRPRAAEAFFGQGTRLTVV.